This T cell receptor (beta chain) was identified in a study of blood T cell repertoires in COVID-19. At the level of the study: From T cells, B-cell-depleted T cells, or PBMCs came the material, which was cDNA or gDNA.

TCRdb's table, derived via immunoSEQ multiplex PCR, lists solely in-frame clones and lacks some. The sample lists about 300,000 clones, under 90% occurring once. This CDR3 contains 15 residues. The germline V gene has CDR1 SEHNR and CDR2 FQNEAQ (reference sequence). Trimming shortened V by 1 base and J by 4 bases, and 10 bases separated the two germline ends. Recovered status applied to Cohort 3 donors who had two consecutive negative PCRs. It also applied to those with clearance or with symptom resolution. This clone showed up just a few times. The source of this sequence is a man aged 30-40 years who had recovered from COVID-19. The material sequenced was PBMCs or T cells enriched from blood (not recorded which). This chain joins TRBV7-9 and TRBJ1-4, with D unresolved. The CDR3 region has the DNA TGTGCCAGCAGCTTAGACCCCCACAGTAATGAAAAACTGTTTTTT. Protein: CASSLDPHSNEKLFF.